This T cell receptor beta chain is drawn from a study of cytotoxic CD8 clonotypes in ibrutinib-treated CLL. Study-level points and caveats: Clonality increased with ibrutinib response but returned toward baseline at progression. Contraction or stability on treatment was seen for public clonotypes, which were uncommon.

Sequenced by immunoSEQ multiplex PCR; TCRdb stores in-frame clones only, minus some. The repertoire holds 100,000 to 150,000 clones, with 80% to 90% as singletons. Comment on this clone: Its antigen is unidentified.

About 2 micrograms of genomic DNA from cryopreserved PBMCs went into TCR beta libraries. This CDR3 comprises 14 residues. V dropped 5 bases and J dropped 0 bases, with 10 bases sitting between them. The germline V gene has CDR1 WNHNN and CDR2 SYGVQD (reference sequence). The sample consisted of PBMCs, taken after 24 months of ibrutinib treatment. The source of this sequence is a human donor with chronic lymphocytic leukemia. The chain links TRBV10-1 to TRBJ1-1; no clear D gene. The CDR3 sequence: CASSFGPMNTEAFF. The CDR3 bases are TGCGCCAGCAGTTTCGGACCAATGAACACTGAAGCTTTCTTT.